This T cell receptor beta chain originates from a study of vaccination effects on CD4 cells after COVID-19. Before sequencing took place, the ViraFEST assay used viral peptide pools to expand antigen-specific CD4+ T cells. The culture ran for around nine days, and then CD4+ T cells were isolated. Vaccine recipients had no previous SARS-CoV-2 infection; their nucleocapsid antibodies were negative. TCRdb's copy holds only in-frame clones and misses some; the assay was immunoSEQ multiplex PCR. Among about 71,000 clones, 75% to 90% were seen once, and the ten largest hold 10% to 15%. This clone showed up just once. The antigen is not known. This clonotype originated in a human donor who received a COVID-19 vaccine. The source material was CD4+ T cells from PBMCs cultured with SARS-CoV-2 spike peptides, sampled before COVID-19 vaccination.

The DNA for the CDR3 is TGCGCCAGCAGCTTGTTTCTTGGGGCACACCAAACCTATGGCTACACCTTC. This gives the protein CASSLFLGAHQTYGYTF. The rearrangement links TRBV5-1 to TRBJ1-2; D is perhaps TRBD1 (5 bases). Trimming cost V 1 base and J 4 bases, with 20 bases left between them. This CDR3 contains 17 residues. The V gene's germline CDR1 is SGHRS and CDR2 YFSETQ.